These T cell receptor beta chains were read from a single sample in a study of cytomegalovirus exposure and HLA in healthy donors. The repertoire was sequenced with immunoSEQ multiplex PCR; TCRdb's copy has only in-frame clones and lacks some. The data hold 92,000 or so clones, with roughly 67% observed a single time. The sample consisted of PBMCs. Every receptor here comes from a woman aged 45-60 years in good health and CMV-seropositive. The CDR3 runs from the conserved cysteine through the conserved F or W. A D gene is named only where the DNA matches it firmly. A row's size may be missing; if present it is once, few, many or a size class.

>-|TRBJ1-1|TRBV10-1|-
CASSESTAFNTEAFF
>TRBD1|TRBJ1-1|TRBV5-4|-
CASSSRTGRFTEAFF
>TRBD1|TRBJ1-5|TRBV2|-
CASSAIQGNSNQPQHF
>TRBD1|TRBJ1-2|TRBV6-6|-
CASSSRQGAGGYTF
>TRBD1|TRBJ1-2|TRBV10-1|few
CAGPGTGDGGYTF
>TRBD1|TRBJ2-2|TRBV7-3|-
CASSLGQEDTGELFF
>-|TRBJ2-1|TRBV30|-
CAWNGVSQLNEQFF
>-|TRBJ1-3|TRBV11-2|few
CASSLPAGSGNTIYF
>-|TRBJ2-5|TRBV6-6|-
CASRQGLLQETQYF
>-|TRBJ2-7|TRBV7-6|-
CASSLQDSTYEQYF
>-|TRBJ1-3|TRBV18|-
CASSPPATGGGNTIYF
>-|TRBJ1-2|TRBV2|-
CASTPRIGDGYTF
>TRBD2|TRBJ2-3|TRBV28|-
CASSSYLAGVIEDTQYF
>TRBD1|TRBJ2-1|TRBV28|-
CASRPGQGFAEQFF
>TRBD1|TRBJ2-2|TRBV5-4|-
CASSSDRALNTGELFF
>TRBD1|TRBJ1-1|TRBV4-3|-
CASSQYTGALAFF
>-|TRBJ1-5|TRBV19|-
CASSIGGQPQHF
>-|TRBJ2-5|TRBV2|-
CASSRPPRGETQYF
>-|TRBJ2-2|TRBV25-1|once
CASSLKEGTTGELFF
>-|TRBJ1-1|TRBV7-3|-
CASSSTRDTEAFF
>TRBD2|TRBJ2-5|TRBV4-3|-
CASSQDGPSGAGEQYF
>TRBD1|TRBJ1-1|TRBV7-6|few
CASSLRGQGMNTEAFF
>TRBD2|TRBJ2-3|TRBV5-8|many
CASSGGAGLTDTQYF
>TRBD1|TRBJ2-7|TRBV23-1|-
CASSQSLDRGYEQYF
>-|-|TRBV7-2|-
CASSLVGDEQYF
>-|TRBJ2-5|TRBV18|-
CASSRENEETQYF
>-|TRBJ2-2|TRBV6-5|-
CASSYSVHPGTGELFF
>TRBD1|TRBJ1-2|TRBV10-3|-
CAISESPGQGYGYTF
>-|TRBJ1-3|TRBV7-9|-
CASSPISTGHGNTIYF
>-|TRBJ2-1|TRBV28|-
CASKRQGSYNEQFF
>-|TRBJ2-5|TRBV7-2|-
CASKRQVGYQETQYF
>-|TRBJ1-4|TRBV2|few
CASREGSLNEKLFF
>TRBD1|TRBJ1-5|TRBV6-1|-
CASSETRDRLQPQHF
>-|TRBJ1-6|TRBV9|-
CASSDADRSAPLHF
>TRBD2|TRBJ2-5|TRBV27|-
CASRGGIQETQYF
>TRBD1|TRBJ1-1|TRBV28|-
CASRPQGAGRNTEAFF
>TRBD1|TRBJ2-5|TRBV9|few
CASSVGDSQETQYF
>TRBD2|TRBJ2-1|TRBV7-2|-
CASSYRLAGYNEQFF
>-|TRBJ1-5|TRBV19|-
CASTVRGNGNQPQHF
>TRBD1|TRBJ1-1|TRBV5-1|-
CASSLGSGQTNTEAFF
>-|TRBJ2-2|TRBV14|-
CASSQVPWKRGSDTGELFF
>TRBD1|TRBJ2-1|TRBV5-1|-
CASSQPGQGGNEQFF
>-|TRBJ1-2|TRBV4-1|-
CARPLSRGENYGYTF